A single sample gave rise to the 14 T cell receptor beta chains below, sequenced in a study of blood T cell repertoires in COVID-19 (dated by TCRdb to 2019 to 2021). Library preparation used the immunoSEQ multiplex PCR assay. TCRdb obtained this table from immuneACCESS and retained in-frame rearrangements with V and J assigned. These tables miss some clones; where compared with another copy, unresolved V genes account for less than half of the shortfall, and the remainder is unexplained. The sample includes about 220,000 clones, with about 83% observed a single time. The ten largest clones represent approximately 6.2% of the sample. The specimen was PBMCs or T cells enriched from blood (not recorded which). Source of these receptors: a woman in her thirties or forties who had recovered from COVID-19.

The chain recombines TRBV11-3 with TRBJ1-3; 9 bases match TRBD1. The germline CDR1 and CDR2 sequences are SGHNT and YENEEA. The junction had 7 bases not matched to a gene; V was cut back by 5 bases and J by 2 bases. The CDR3 length is 16 residues. The CDR3, as DNA: TGTGCCAGCAGCGTACATACAGGGGGCCCTGGAAACACCATATATTTT. Its translation is CASSVHTGGPGNTIYF.

This chain links TRBV19 with TRBJ1-3, with no clear D. CDR1 is LNHDA and CDR2 is SQIVND in the germline V gene (reference sequence). V dropped 6 bases and J dropped 0 bases, with 9 bases sitting between them. CDR3 length: 14 residues. CDR3 region: CASSGSYSGNTIYF. The CDR3, as DNA: TGTGCCAGTAGCGGGAGCTACTCTGGAAACACCATATATTTT.

This clone has just a few counts. The chain recombines TRBV28 with TRBJ2-1; tentative D call: TRBD2 (5 bases). Trimming cost V 7 bases and J 7 bases, with 29 bases left between them. CDR1 is MDHEN and CDR2 is SYDVKM in the germline V gene. The CDR3 contains 18 residues. CDR3 protein: CASTHSPDWIRSANEQFF. CDR3 DNA: TGTGCCAGCACCCACAGCCCCGACTGGATACGTAGCGCGAATGAGCAGTTCTTC.

This chain links TRBV18 with TRBJ2-5, with 11 nucleotides matching TRBD1. The CDR3 totals 15 residues. The ends lost 2 bases at V and 4 bases at J; junction bases unmatched: 3. The germline V gene encodes CDR1 KGHSH and CDR2 LQKENI. The CDR3 region has the DNA TGTGCCAGCTCACCAGGGACAGGGGGGAGAGAGACCCAGTACTTC. It translates to CASSPGTGGRETQYF.

The chain recombines TRBV19 with TRBJ1-2, with TRBD1 identical over 7 bases. This CDR3 spans 12 amino acids. Germline V gene sequence: CDR1 LNHDA, CDR2 SQIVND (reference sequence). The V segment lost 4 bases and the J segment 8 bases; nucleotides outside the gene matches: 4. The CDR3 nucleotides read TGTGCCAGTAGTAAGGACAGGACGGGCTACACCTTC. Its translation is CASSKDRTGYTF.

V gene TRBV30 combines with J gene TRBJ2-1; the match to TRBD2 covers 10 bases. Per germline, CDR1 GTSNPN and CDR2 SVGIG (reference sequence). V lost 5 bases to trimming and J lost 8 bases; unmatched junction nucleotides: 12. This CDR3 contains 15 residues. CDR3 sequence reads: CAWGHSGRITDEQFF. CDR3 bases: TGTGCCTGGGGTCATAGCGGGAGGATCACGGATGAGCAGTTCTTC.

The genes are TRBV29-1 and TRBJ2-1; 7 nucleotides align to TRBD2. The CDR3 loop spans 13 amino acids. From germline, CDR1 is SQVTM and CDR2 ANQGSEA. V was pared by 4 bases and J by 7 bases, with 7 bases of the junction left unmatched. CDR3 nucleotide sequence: TGCAGCGTTGTAGGCGGGAGTTTAAATGAGCAGTTCTTC. This codes for CSVVGGSLNEQFF.

This clone has a single count. This chain links TRBV5-4 with TRBJ2-3; a possible D gene is TRBD1 (5 bases). V lost 3 bases and J lost 4, with 12 bases in between. The CDR3 runs to 14 residues. Looked up from germline, CDR1 is SGHNT and CDR2 is YYREEE (reference sequence). The CDR3 sequence is CASSWGRPPDTQYF. The CDR3, as DNA: TGTGCCAGCAGCTGGGGCAGACCGCCAGATACGCAGTATTTT.

V usage is TRBV5-1 and J usage is TRBJ2-7; weak D call: TRBD2 (5 bases). With 6 bases removed from V and 7 bases from J, the gap between germline ends came to 14 bases. The length of the CDR3 is 12 residues. CDR1 and CDR2 from the germline V gene are SGHRS and YFSETQ. Written as DNA, the CDR3 is TGCGCCAGCACCTCTGAGGGTGGTGAGCAGTACTTC. Its protein is CASTSEGGEQYF.

The V and J genes are TRBV10-3 and TRBJ1-4; D call uncertain. The CDR3 runs 13 residues. Germline CDR1 is ENHRY and CDR2 is SYGVKD. The germline V and J ends were trimmed by 11 bases and 1 base, with 11 bases remaining between them. The CDR3: CASRPGTNEKLFF. The CDR3 nucleotides are TGTGCCTCACGACCGGGAACTAATGAAAAACTGTTTTTT.

This chain links TRBV28 with TRBJ2-7; 8 bases line up with TRBD2. This CDR3 contains 16 residues. The junction had 10 bases not matched to a gene; V was cut back by 6 bases and J by 0 bases. Looked up from germline, CDR1 is MDHEN and CDR2 is SYDVKM. The CDR3 is CASSTGGLAGSYEQYV. Written as DNA, the CDR3 is TGTGCCAGCAGCACCGGTGGGCTAGCGGGCTCCTACGAGCAGTACGTC.

The V gene is TRBV10-3, the J gene TRBJ2-1; 11 bases map to TRBD2. The CDR3 is made up of 24 amino acids. Trimming took 0 bases from V and 9 from J; bases not matched to a gene: 31. Germline lookup yields CDR1 ENHRY and CDR2 SYGVKD. Written as DNA, the CDR3 is TGTGCCATCAGTGAGTCAGGGTACTTGGTTGCGACTCCTGGAATTAGCGGGAGGGCCGCTGAGCAGTTCTTC. Its translation: CAISESGYLVATPGISGRAAEQFF.

On this clone itself: An end of the junction does not agree with germline; a read error may underlie this. The chain employs TRBV12-3 or TRBV12-4 and TRBJ2-1, with 15 bases lining up with TRBD2. The CDR3 has 13 amino acids. This chain's CDR3 is CASSLGTSGRLVF. The CDR3, as DNA: TGTGCCAGCAGTTTGGGGACTAGCGGGAGGCTTGTCTTC.

The chain joins TRBV5-1 to TRBJ2-7, with D possibly being TRBD1 (6 bases). This CDR3 spans 12 amino acids. Germline CDR1 is SGHRS and CDR2 is YFSETQ. V lost 4 bases and J 3 bases, leaving 8 bases between the germline ends. In DNA, the CDR3 is TGCGCCAGCAGCGAACAGGGCTACGAGCAGTACTTC. It encodes CASSEQGYEQYF.